These T cell receptor beta chains were read from a single sample in a study of T-cell reconstitution after alpha-beta-depleted transplantation in children. TCRdb processed the PCR reads anew with MiXCR; each CDR3 protein has one entry. The top ten hold around 5.6% of the sample, which has some 490,000 distinct CDR3 sequences, under 15% seen once. The specimen comprised PBMCs from the stem cell graft donor, sampled from the stem cell graft. The receptors derive from a human donor who donated a stem cell graft to a child with combined immunodeficiency. Both conserved end residues are part of each CDR3. Each record gives: J gene, D gene, clone size, V gene, CDR3 DNA, CDR3 protein. A D gene is named only where the DNA matches it firmly. Rows give clone size only sometimes, using once, few, many, or a class for an expanded clone.

j_call: TRBJ1-4; d_call: -; clone_size: -; v_call: TRBV4-2; cdr3_nt: TGTGCCAGCAGCCAAGAAGGGGTGCAGGCTAATGAAAAACTGTTTTTT; cdr3_aa: CASSQEGVQANEKLFF
j_call: TRBJ2-1; d_call: TRBD2; clone_size: many; v_call: TRBV15; cdr3_nt: TGTGCCACCAGCAGAGACGGACTAGCGGGCAATGAGCAGTTCTTC; cdr3_aa: CATSRDGLAGNEQFF
j_call: TRBJ1-1; d_call: TRBD1; clone_size: many; v_call: TRBV5-1; cdr3_nt: TGCGCCAGCAGCCCCAGGACAGGCGGTTGGACTGAAGCTTTCTTT; cdr3_aa: CASSPRTGGWTEAFF
j_call: TRBJ2-7; d_call: -; clone_size: -; v_call: TRBV12-2; cdr3_nt: TGTGCAAGTCGCTTCAGACGGGGGGAGCAGTACTTC; cdr3_aa: CASRFRRGEQYF
j_call: TRBJ2-2; d_call: TRBD1; clone_size: -; v_call: TRBV4-3; cdr3_nt: TGCGCCAGCAGCCAGGTGGACAGGGGGCGGGGGGCGCCCACCGGGGAGCTGTTTTTT; cdr3_aa: CASSQVDRGRGAPTGELFF
j_call: TRBJ2-1; d_call: -; clone_size: many; v_call: TRBV12-3/TRBV12-4; cdr3_nt: TGTGCCAGCAGTTTTATGCAGTCCAATGAGCAGTTCTTC; cdr3_aa: CASSFMQSNEQFF
j_call: TRBJ2-5; d_call: TRBD2; clone_size: few; v_call: TRBV20-1; cdr3_nt: TGCAGTGCTCCGAAGGGTCTAGCGGGGTGGTACCAAGAGACCCAGTACTTC; cdr3_aa: CSAPKGLAGWYQETQYF
j_call: TRBJ2-3; d_call: -; clone_size: many; v_call: TRBV10-3; cdr3_nt: TGTGCCATCAGTGATGGAGTCTGGGATACGCAGTATTTT; cdr3_aa: CAISDGVWDTQYF
j_call: TRBJ2-3; d_call: -; clone_size: few; v_call: TRBV9; cdr3_nt: TGTGCCCCCAGCGCCTATCGACCAGATACGCAGTATTTT; cdr3_aa: CAPSAYRPDTQYF
j_call: TRBJ2-7; d_call: TRBD1; clone_size: -; v_call: TRBV25-1; cdr3_nt: TGTGCCAGCAGTGACCCGGGACAGCGAGCCTACGAGCAGTACTTC; cdr3_aa: CASSDPGQRAYEQYF